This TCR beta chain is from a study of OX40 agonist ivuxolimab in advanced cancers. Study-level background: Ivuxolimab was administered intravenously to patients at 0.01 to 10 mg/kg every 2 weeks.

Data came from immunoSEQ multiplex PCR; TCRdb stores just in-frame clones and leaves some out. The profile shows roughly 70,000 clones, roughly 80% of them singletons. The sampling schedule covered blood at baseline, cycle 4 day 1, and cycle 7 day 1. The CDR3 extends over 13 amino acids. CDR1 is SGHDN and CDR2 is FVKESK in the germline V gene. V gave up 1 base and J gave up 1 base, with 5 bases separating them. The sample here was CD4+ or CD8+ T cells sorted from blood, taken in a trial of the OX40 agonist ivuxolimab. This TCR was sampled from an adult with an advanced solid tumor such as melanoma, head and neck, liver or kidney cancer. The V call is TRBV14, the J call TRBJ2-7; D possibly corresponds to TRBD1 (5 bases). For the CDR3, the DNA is TGTGCCAGCAGCCAAGCAGGGTCCTACGAGCAGTACTTC. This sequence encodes CASSQAGSYEQYF.